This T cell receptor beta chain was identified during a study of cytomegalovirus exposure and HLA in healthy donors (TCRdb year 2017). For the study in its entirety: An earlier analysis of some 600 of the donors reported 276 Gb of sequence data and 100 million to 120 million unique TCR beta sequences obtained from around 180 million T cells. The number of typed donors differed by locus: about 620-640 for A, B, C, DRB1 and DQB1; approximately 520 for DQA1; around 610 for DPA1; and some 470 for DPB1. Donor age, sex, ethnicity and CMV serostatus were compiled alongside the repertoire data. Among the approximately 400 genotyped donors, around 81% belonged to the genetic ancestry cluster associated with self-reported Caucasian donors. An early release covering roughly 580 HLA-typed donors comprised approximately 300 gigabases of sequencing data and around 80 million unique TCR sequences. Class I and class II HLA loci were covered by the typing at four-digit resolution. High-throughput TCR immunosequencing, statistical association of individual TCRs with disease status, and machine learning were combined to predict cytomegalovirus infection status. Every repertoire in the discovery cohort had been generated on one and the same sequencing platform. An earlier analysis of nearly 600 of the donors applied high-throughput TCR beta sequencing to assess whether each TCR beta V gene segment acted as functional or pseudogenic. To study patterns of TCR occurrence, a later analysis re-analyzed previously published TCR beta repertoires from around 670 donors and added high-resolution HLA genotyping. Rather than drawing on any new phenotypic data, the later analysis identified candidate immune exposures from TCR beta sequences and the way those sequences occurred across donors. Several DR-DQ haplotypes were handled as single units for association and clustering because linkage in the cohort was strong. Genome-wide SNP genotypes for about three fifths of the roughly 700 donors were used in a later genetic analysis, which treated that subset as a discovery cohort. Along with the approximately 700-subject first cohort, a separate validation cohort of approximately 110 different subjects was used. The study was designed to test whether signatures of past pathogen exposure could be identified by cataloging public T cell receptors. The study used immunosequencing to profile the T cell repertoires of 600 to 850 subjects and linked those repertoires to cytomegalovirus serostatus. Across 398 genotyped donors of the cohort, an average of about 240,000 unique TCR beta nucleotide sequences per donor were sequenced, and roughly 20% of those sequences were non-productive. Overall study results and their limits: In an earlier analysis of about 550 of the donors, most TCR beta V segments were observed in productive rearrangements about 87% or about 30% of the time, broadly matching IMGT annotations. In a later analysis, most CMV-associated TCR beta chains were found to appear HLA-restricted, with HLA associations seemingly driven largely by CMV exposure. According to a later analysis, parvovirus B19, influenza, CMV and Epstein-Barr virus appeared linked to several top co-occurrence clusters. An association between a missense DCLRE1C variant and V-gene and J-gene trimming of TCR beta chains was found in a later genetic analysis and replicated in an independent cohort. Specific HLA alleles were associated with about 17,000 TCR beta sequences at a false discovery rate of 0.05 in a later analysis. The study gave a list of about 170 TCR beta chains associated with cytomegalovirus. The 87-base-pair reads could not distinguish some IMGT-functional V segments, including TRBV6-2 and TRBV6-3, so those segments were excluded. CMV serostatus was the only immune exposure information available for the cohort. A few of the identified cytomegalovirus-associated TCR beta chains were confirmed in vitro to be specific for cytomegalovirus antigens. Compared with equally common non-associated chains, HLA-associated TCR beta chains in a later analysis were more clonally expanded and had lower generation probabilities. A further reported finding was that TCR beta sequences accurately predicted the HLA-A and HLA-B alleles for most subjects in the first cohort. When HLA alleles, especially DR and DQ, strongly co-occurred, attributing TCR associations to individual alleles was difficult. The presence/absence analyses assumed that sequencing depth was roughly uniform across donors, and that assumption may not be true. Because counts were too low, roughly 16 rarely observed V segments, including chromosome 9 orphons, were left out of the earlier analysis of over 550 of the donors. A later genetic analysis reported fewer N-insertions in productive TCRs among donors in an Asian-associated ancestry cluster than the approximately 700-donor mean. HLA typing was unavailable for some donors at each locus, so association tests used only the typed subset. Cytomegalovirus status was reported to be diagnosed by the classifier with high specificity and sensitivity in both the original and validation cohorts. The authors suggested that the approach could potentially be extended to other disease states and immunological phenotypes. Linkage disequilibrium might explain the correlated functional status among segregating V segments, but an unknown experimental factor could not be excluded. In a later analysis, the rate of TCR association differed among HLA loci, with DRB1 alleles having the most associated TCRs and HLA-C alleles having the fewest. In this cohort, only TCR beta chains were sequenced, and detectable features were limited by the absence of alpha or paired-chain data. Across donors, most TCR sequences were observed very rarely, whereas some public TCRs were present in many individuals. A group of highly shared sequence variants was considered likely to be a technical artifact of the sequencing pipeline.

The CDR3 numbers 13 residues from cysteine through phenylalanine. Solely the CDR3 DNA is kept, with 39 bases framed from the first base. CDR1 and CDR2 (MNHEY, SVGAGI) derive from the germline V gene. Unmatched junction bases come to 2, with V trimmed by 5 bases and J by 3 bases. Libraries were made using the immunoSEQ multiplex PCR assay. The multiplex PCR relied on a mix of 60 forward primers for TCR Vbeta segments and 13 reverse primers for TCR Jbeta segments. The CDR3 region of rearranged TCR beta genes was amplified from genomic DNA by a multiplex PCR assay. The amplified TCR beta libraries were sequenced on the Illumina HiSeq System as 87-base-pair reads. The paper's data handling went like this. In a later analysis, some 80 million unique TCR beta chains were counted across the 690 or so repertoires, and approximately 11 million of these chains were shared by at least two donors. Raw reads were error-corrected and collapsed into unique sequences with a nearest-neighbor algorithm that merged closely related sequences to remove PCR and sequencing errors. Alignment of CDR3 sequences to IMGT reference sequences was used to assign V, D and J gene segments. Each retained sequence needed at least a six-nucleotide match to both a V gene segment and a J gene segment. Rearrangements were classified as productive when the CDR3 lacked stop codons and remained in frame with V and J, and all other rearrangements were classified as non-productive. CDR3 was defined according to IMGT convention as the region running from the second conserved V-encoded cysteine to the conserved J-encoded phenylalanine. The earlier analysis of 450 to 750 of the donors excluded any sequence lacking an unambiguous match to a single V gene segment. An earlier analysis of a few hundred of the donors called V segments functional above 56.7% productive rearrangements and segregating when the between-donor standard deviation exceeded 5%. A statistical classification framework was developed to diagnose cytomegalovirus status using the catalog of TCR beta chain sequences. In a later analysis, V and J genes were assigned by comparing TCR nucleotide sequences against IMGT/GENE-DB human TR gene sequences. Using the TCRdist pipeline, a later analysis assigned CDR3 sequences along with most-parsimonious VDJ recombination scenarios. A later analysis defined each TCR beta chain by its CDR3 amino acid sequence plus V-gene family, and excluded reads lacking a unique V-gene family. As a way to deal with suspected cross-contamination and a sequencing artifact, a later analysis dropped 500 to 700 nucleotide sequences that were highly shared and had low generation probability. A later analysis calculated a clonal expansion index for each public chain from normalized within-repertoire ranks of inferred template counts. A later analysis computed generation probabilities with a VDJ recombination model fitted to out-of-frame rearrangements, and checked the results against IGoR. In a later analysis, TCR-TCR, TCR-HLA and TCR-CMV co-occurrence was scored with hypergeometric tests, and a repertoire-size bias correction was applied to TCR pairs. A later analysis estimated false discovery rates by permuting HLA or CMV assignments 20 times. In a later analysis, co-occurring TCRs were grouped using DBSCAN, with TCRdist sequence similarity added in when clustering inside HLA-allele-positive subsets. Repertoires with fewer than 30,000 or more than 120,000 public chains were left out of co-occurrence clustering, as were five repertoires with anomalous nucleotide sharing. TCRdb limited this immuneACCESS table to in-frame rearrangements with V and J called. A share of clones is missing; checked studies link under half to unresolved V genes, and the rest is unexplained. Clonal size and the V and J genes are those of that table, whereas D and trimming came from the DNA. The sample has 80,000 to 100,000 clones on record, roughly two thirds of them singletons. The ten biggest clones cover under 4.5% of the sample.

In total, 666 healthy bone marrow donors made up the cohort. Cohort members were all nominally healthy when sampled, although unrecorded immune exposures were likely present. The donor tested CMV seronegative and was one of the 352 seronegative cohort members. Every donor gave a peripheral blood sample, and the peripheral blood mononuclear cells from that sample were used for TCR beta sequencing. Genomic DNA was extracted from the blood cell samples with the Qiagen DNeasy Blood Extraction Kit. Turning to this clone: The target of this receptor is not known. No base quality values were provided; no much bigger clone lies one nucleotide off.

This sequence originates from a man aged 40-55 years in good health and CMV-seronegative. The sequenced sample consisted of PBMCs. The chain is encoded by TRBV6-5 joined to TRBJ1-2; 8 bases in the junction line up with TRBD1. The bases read TGTGCCAGCAGTACGGACAGGGACTATGGCTACACCTTC. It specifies CASSTDRDYGYTF.